This T cell receptor beta chain was captured by sequencing in a study of CD8 T cells in Susac syndrome. Germline loops: CDR1 MNHEY, CDR2 SMNVEV (reference sequence). This CDR3 contains 14 residues. Trimming took 3 bases from V and 4 from J, leaving 10 bases between them. RNA in amounts of roughly 0.5 to 1 ug was reverse transcribed with random hexamers. In TCRdb, the immunoSEQ multiplex PCR reads were re-called with MiXCR into one record per CDR3 protein. The table has about 300,000 distinct CDR3 sequences, 65% to 90% seen once. Source material: CD8+ T cells from PBMCs. This receptor was obtained from a human donor with multiple sclerosis. The chain recombines TRBV27 with TRBJ2-1, with unresolved D. CDR3 region: CASSFVGRYNEQFF. CDR3 DNA sequence: TGTGCCAGCAGTTTTGTTGGGCGATACAATGAGCAGTTCTTC.